This T cell receptor beta chain was sequenced in a study of blood T cell repertoires in COVID-19. Overall study context: The United States, Italy and Spain provided the acute and convalescent COVID-19 samples.

Seattle cases were enrolled at active infection and followed longitudinally. Assay used: immunoSEQ multiplex PCR; TCRdb lists only in-frame clones, some missing. The profile shows about 360,000 clones, roughly 90% of them singletons. The source material was peripheral blood. This receptor was identified in a woman aged 55-69 years with COVID-19, enrolled during active disease.

DNA for the CDR3: TGTGCCACCAGCAGACAGGGTGGGTACGAGCAGTACTTC. This translates into CATSRQGGYEQYF. The chain joins TRBV15 to TRBJ2-7; D is possibly TRBD1 (5 bases). V gave up 2 bases and J gave up 4 bases, with 9 bases separating them. CDR1 is LNHNV, CDR2 YYDKDF, per germline (reference sequence). The CDR3 has 13 residues. Full variable domain (rest looked up from reference TRBV15 and TRBJ2-7): DAMVIQNPRYQVTQFGKPVTLSCSQTLNHNVMYWYQQKSSQAPKLLFHYYDKDFNNEADTPDNFQSRRPNTSFCFLDIRSPGLGDTAMYLCATSRQGGYEQYFGPGTRLTVT.